Presented here are 14 T cell receptor beta chains from one specimen sequenced in a study of OX40 agonist ivuxolimab in advanced cancers. Libraries were prepared by immunoSEQ multiplex PCR; TCRdb keeps only in-frame clonotypes and omits some of them. Of roughly 22,000 clones listed, about nine tenths were seen once; the top ten hold about 30%. Sequencing was performed on CD4+ or CD8+ T cells sorted from blood, taken in a trial of the OX40 agonist ivuxolimab. These receptors were obtained from an adult with an advanced solid tumor such as melanoma, head and neck, liver or kidney cancer.

The CDR3 is CASSPGGSVNTEAFF. In DNA, the CDR3 is TGTGCCAGCAGCCCCGGGGGGTCGGTGAACACTGAAGCTTTCTTT. This chain links TRBV5-4 with TRBJ1-1, with a possible D match to TRBD1 (5 bases). This CDR3 is 15 amino acids long. Trimming took 4 bases from V and 0 from J, leaving 13 bases between them. Per germline, CDR1 SGHNT and CDR2 YYREEE (reference sequence).

The CDR3 DNA is TGTGCCAGTAGTATACGAGACTATAGCAATCAGCCCCAGCATTTT. Amino acids: CASSIRDYSNQPQHF. The J gene is TRBJ1-5, the V gene TRBV19; D is uncertain. The germline V and J ends were trimmed by 2 bases and 0 bases, with 8 bases remaining between them. The CDR3 totals 15 residues. Germline CDR1 reads LNHDA; CDR2 reads SQIVND (reference sequence).

The chain carries TRBV27 and TRBJ1-2, with D perhaps matching TRBD1 (5 bases). Trimming cost V 11 bases and J 8 bases, with 21 bases left between them. Germline V CDR1 and CDR2: MNHEY, SMNVEV (reference sequence). This CDR3 comprises 13 residues. The CDR3 sequence is CASRGTSRRGYTF. In DNA form, the CDR3 reads TGTGCCTCTCGGGGGACCTCTAGGCGAGGCTACACCTTC.

This clone was counted a single time. V usage is TRBV7-9 and J usage is TRBJ1-1; D is uncertain. Deletions cut 5 bases from V and 3 bases from J, with 10 bases between. In germline, CDR1 is SEHNR, CDR2 FQNEAQ (reference sequence). This CDR3 comprises 13 residues. CDR3 amino acids: CASSHERDTEAFF. For the CDR3, the DNA is TGTGCCAGCAGCCACGAGAGGGACACTGAAGCTTTCTTT.

The chain has TRBV2 and TRBJ2-3; D uncertain. Trimming shortened V by 0 bases and J by 10 bases, and 11 bases separated the two germline ends. CDR1 and CDR2 from the germline V gene are SNHLY and FYNNEI. The CDR3 totals 13 residues. CDR3 in amino acids: CASSEALGSAQYF. The CDR3 coding sequence is TGTGCCAGCAGTGAAGCGCTGGGATCGGCGCAGTATTTT.

This sequence joins TRBV20-1 and TRBJ2-7; D is undetermined. Germline loops: CDR1 DFQATT, CDR2 SNEGSKA (reference sequence). The CDR3 loop spans 11 amino acids. V lost 3 bases and J lost 3, with 6 bases in between. CDR3 sequence reads: CSARLRYEQYF. CDR3 DNA sequence: TGCAGTGCTAGGCTTCGCTACGAGCAGTACTTC.

The rearrangement links TRBV11-2 to TRBJ1-5; D gene unclear. Deletions cut 3 bases from V and 2 bases from J, with 8 bases between. Germline CDR1 SGHAT, CDR2 FQNNGV. This CDR3 region has 14 residues. CDR3 region: CASSFGRGNQPQHF. The CDR3 DNA sequence: TGTGCCAGCAGCTTTGGAAGGGGCAATCAGCCCCAGCATTTT.

The chain joins TRBV6-5 to TRBJ2-1; a weak D match, TRBD2 (6 bases). The CDR3 is 15 amino acids. Trimming took 2 bases from V and 2 from J, leaving 10 bases between them. Germline CDR1 is MNHEY and CDR2 is SVGAGI. The CDR3 protein is CASSYGTLPYNEQFF. The CDR3, as DNA: TGTGCCAGCAGTTACGGGACTTTACCCTACAATGAGCAGTTCTTC.

This clone ranks as medium-sized. The J gene is TRBJ2-1, the V gene TRBV9, with 10 positions matching TRBD2. The CDR3 sequence is 15 residues long. CDR1 and CDR2 from the germline V gene are SGDLS and YYNGEE. The trim removed 1 base at V and 7 bases at J, leaving 5 bases unmatched. The CDR3 DNA follows: TGTGCCAGCAGCGTAACAGCGGGAGGGAGAAATGAGCAGTTCTTC. Amino acid sequence: CASSVTAGGRNEQFF. Using reference TRBV9 and TRBJ2-1 for the parts outside the CDR3, the full variable domain is DSGVTQTPKHLITATGQRVTLRCSPRSGDLSVYWYQQSLDQGLQFLIQYYNGEERAKGNILERFSAQQFPDLHSELNLSSLELGDSALYFCASSVTAGGRNEQFFGPGTRLTVL.

The V call is TRBV6-5, the J call TRBJ1-2, with D hard to call. CDR1 and CDR2 from the germline V gene are MNHEY and SVGAGI. V was clipped by 0 bases and J by 8 bases, with 10 bases between them. This CDR3 is built from 13 residues. DNA of the CDR3: TGTGCCAGCAGTTACTCGGGAATCGACGGCTACACCTTC. It is translated as CASSYSGIDGYTF.

The chain recombines TRBV27 with TRBJ2-1; the D is unclear. This CDR3 region has 17 residues. Germline CDR1 reads MNHEY; CDR2 reads SMNVEV (reference sequence). Trimming left V 4 bases short and J 0 bases short, with 16 bases between. CDR3 in DNA: TGTGCCAGCAGTTCTCGAGGCGGCGCAAGCTCCTACAATGAGCAGTTCTTC. It yields the protein CASSSRGGASSYNEQFF.

The chain couples TRBV28 to TRBJ1-2, with 7 bases identical to TRBD1. The CDR3 loop spans 17 amino acids. Trimming at V came to 6 bases and at J to 4 bases, leaving 17 bases not matched to a gene. Germline CDR1 and CDR2: MDHEN and SYDVKM. Here the CDR3 reads CASRQTHHRGPSYGYTF. The CDR3 nucleotides are TGTGCCAGCAGGCAGACCCACCACAGGGGTCCTAGCTATGGCTACACCTTC.

CDR3 in DNA: TGTGCCAGCAGCCAAAAGACTAGTTGGCAAGAGACCCAGTACTTC. It specifies CASSQKTSWQETQYF. The chain joins TRBV14 to TRBJ2-5; a possible D gene is TRBD2 (6 bases). The CDR3 sequence is 15 residues long. Germline V CDR1 and CDR2: SGHDN, FVKESK. V lost 2 bases and J lost 2, with 12 bases in between.

The J gene is TRBJ2-5, the V gene TRBV11-2, with 8 positions matching TRBD2. Trimming at V came to 4 bases and at J to 2 bases, leaving 9 bases not matched to a gene. The CDR3 contains 16 residues. The germline V gene encodes CDR1 SGHAT and CDR2 FQNNGV. CDR3 DNA sequence: TGTGCCAGCAGCTCCCCCAGGGTAGCGGGACAAGAGACCCAGTACTTC. Translation: CASSSPRVAGQETQYF.